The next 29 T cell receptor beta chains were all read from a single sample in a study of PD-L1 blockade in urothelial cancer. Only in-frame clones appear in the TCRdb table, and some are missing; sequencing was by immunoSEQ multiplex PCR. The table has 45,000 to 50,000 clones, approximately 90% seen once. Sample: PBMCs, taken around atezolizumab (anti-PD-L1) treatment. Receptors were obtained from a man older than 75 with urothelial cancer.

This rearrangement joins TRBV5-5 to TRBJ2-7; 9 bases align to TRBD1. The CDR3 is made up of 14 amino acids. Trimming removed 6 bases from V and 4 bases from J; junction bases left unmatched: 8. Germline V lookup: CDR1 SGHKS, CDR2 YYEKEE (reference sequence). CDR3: CASIRDRASYEQYF. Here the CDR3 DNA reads TGTGCCAGCATTCGGGACAGGGCGTCTTACGAGCAGTACTTC. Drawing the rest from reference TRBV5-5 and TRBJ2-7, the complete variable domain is DAGVTQSPTHLIKTRGQQVTLRCSPISGHKSVSWYQQVLGQGPQFIFQYYEKEERGRGNFPDRFSARQFPNYSSELNVNALLLGDSALYLCASIRDRASYEQYFGPGTRLTVT.

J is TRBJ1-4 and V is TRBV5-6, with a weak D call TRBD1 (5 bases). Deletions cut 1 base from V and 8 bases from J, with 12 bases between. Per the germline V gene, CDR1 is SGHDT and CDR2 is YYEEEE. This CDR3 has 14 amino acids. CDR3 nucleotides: TGTGCCAGCAGCTTGATTCAGGGATCGGAAAAACTGTTTTTT. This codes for CASSLIQGSEKLFF.

Here the CDR3 DNA reads TGCGCCAGCAGCGGGGCAGGGGGCCAAGAGACCCAGTACTTC. Its translation is CASSGAGGQETQYF. The chain joins TRBV5-1 to TRBJ2-5; 7 bases match TRBD1. Germline V gene sequence: CDR1 SGHRS, CDR2 YFSETQ. V trimming: 4 bases; J trimming: 1 base; junction bases outside the gene matches: 4. The CDR3 has 14 amino acids.

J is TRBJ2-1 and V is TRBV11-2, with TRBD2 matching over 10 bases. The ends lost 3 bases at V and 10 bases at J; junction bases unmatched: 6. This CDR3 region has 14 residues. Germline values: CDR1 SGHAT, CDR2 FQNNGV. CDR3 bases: TGTGCCAGCAGCTTTCAGCGGGAGGGCCGGGAGCAGTTCTTC. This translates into CASSFQREGREQFF.

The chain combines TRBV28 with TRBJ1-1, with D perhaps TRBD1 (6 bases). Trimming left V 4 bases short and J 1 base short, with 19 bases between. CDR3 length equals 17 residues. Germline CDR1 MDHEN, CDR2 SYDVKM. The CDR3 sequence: CASSSSYTGRSNTEAFF. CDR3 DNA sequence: TGTGCCAGCAGTTCCTCCTATACAGGGCGATCGAACACTGAAGCTTTCTTT.

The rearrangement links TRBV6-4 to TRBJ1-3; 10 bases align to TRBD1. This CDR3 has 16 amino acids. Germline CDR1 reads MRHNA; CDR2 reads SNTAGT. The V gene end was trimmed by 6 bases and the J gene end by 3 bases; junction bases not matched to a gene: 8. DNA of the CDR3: TGTGCCAGCAGGGGACAGGGGATTTGGGGTGGAAACACCATATATTTT. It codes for CASRGQGIWGGNTIYF.

CDR3 bases: TGTGCCAGTAGTTCCCAGACCGGGACAGGGCCCTATGGCTACACCTTC. Residues: CASSSQTGTGPYGYTF. The chain joins TRBV19 to TRBJ1-2, with TRBD1 matching 9 bases. The CDR3 loop spans 16 amino acids. The trim removed 5 bases at V and 4 bases at J, leaving 11 bases unmatched. Germline lookup yields CDR1 LNHDA and CDR2 SQIVND (reference sequence).

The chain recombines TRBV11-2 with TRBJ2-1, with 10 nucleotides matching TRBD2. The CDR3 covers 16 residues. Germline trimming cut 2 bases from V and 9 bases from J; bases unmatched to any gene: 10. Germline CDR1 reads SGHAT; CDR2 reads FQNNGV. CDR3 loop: CASSLRLVAGGGEQFF. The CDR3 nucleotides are TGTGCCAGCAGCTTAAGGTTGGTAGCGGGAGGTGGTGAGCAGTTCTTC. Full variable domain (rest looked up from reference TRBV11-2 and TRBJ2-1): EAGVAQSPRYKIIEKRQSVAFWCNPISGHATLYWYQQILGQGPKLLIQFQNNGVVDDSQLPKDRFSAERLKGVDSTLKIQPAKLEDSAVYLCASSLRLVAGGGEQFFGPGTRLTVL.

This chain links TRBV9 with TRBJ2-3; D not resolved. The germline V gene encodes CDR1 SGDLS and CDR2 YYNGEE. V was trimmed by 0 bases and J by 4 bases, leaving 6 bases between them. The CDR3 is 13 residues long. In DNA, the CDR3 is TGTGCCAGCAGCGTAGCTTTATCAGATACGCAGTATTTT. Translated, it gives CASSVALSDTQYF.

CDR3: CASSYSRDEQYF. DNA for the CDR3: TGTGCCAGCAGTTACTCGAGGGACGAGCAGTACTTC. The rearrangement uses TRBV6-6 and TRBJ2-7, with D perhaps matching TRBD2 (5 bases). CDR1 is MNHNY and CDR2 is SVGAGI in the germline V gene (reference sequence). Trimming shortened V by 0 bases and J by 5 bases, and 5 bases separated the two germline ends. The CDR3 is made up of 12 amino acids.

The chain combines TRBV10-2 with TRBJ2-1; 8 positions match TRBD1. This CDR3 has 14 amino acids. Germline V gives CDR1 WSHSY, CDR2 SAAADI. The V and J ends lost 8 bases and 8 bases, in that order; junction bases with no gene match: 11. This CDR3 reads CASGNRGDRDEQFF. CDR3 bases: TGCGCCAGCGGGAACAGGGGGGATCGGGATGAGCAGTTCTTC.

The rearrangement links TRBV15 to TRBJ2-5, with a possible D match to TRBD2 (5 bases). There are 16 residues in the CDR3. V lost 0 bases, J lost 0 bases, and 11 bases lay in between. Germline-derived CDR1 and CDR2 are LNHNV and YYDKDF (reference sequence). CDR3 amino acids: CATSRDGERNQETQYF. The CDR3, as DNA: TGTGCCACCAGCAGAGATGGGGAGCGGAACCAAGAGACCCAGTACTTC.

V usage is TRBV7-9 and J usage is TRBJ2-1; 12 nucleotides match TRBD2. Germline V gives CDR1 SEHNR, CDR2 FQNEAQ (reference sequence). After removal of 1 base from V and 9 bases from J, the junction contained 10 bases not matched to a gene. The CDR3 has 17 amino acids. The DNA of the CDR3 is TGTGCCAGCAGCTTAGACTCTAGCGGGAGGGCCTCTGGTGAGCAGTTCTTC. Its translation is CASSLDSSGRASGEQFF.

The CDR3 reads CASSLPRSGEQFF. CDR3 DNA sequence: TGTGCCAGCAGTTTACCCAGAAGCGGTGAGCAGTTCTTC. The V call is TRBV27, the J call TRBJ2-1; the D gene is possibly TRBD2 (5 bases). In germline, CDR1 is MNHEY, CDR2 SMNVEV (reference sequence). The V gene lost 2 bases and the J gene lost 9 bases, with 11 bases spanning the gap. CDR3 length: 13 amino acids.

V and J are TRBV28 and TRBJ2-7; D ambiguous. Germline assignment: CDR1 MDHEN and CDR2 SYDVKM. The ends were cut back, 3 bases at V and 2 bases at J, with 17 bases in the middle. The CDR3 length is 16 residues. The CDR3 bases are TGTGCCAGCAGTTTGCCACCAGGTGCATACCCCTACGAGCAGTACTTC. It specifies CASSLPPGAYPYEQYF.

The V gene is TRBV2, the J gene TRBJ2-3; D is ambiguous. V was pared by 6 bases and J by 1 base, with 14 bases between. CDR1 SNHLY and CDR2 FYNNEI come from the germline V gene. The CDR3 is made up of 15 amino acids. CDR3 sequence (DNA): TGTGCCAGCAGCCGCCTGACATCAGGCACAGATACGCAGTATTTT. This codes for CASSRLTSGTDTQYF.

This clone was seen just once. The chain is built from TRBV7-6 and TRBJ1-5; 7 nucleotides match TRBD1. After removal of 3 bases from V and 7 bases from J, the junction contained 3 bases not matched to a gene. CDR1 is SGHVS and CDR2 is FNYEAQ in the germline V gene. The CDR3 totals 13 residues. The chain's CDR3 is CASSLRGRQPQHF. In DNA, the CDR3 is TGTGCCAGCAGCTTGAGGGGGCGGCAGCCCCAGCATTTT.

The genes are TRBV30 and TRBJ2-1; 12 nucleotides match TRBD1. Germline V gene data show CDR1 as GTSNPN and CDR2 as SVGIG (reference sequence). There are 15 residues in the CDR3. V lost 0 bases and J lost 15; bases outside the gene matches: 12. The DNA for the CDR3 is TGTGCCTGGAGTGTACCGGGACAGGGGGCCTCTGGGGGGTTCTTC. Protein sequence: CAWSVPGQGASGGFF. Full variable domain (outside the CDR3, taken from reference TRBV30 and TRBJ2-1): SQTIHQWPATLVQPVGSPLSLECTVEGTSNPNLYWYRQAAGRGLQLLFYSVGIGQISSEVPQNLSASRPQDRQFILSSKKLLLSDSGFYLCAWSVPGQGASGGFFGPGTRLTVL.

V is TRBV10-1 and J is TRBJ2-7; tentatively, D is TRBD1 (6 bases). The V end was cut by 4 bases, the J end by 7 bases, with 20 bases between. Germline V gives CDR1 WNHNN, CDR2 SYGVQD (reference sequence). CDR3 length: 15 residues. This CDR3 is CASSAGQSLSGEQYF. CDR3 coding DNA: TGCGCCAGCAGTGCCGGACAGTCCCTATCGGGTGAGCAGTACTTC.

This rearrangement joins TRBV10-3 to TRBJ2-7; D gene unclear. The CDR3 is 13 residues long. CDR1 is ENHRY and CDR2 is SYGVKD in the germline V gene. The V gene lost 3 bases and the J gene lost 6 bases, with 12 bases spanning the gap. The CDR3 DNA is TGTGCCATCAGTGATACCAGGCAGGTCGAGCAGTACTTC. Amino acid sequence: CAISDTRQVEQYF.

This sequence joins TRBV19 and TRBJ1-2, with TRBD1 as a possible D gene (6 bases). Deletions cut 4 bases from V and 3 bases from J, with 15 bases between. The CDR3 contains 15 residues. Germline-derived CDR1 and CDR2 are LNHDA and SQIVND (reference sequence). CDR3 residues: CASSRGQGRDYGYTF. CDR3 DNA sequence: TGTGCCAGTAGTAGAGGGCAGGGGAGAGACTATGGCTACACCTTC.

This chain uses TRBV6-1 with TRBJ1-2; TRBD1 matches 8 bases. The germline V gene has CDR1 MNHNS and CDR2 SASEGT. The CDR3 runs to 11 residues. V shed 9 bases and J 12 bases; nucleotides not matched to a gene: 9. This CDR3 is CARGQVGEHTF. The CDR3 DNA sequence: TGTGCCAGGGGACAGGTCGGAGAGCACACCTTC.

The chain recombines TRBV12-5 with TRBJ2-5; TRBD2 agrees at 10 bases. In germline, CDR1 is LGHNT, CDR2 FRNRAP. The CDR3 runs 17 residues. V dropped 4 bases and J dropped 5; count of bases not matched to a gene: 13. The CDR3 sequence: CASGSLSRVAGGETQYF. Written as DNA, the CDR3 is TGTGCTAGTGGTTCCCTCTCAAGGGTAGCGGGAGGCGAGACCCAGTACTTC.

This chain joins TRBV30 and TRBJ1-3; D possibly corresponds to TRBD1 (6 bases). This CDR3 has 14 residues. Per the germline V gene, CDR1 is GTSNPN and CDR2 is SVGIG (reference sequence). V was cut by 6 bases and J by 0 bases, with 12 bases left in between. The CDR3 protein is CACKGHNSGNTIYF. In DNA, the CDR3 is TGTGCCTGTAAGGGACACAACTCTGGAAACACCATATATTTT.

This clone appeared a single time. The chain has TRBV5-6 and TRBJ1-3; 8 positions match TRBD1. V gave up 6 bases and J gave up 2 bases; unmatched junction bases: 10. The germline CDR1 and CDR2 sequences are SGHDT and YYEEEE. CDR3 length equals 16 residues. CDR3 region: CASIRGAGGTGNTIYF. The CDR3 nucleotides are TGTGCCAGCATCAGGGGGGCAGGGGGCACTGGAAACACCATATATTTT.

This CDR3 is CASSPRLAEYNEQFF. CDR3 DNA sequence: TGCGCCAGCAGCCCTAGACTAGCGGAGTACAATGAGCAGTTCTTC. V usage is TRBV10-2 and J usage is TRBJ2-1; 9 bases agree with TRBD2. The CDR3 has 15 amino acids. Germline loops: CDR1 WSHSY, CDR2 SAAADI. The V segment lost 6 bases and the J segment 4 bases; nucleotides outside the gene matches: 7.

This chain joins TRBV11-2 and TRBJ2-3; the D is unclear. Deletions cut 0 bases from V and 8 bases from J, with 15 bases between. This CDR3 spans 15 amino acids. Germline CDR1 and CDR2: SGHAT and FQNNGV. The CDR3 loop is CASSLDLGPTGTQYF. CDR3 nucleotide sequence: TGTGCCAGCAGCTTAGATTTGGGTCCCACGGGTACGCAGTATTTT.

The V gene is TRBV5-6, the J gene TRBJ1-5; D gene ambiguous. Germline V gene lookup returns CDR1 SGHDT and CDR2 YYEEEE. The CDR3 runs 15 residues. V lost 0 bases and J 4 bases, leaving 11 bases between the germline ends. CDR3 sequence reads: CASSLVSAGNQPQHF. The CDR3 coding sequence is TGTGCCAGCAGCTTGGTCTCGGCGGGGAATCAGCCCCAGCATTTT.

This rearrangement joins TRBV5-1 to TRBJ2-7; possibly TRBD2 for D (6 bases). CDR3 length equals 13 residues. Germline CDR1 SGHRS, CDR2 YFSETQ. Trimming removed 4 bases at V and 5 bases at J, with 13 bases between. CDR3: CASSRDLGDEQYF. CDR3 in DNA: TGCGCCAGCAGCCGGGACTTAGGGGACGAGCAGTACTTC.